This entry concerns a single T cell receptor (beta chain). This CDR3 comprises 16 residues. V was shortened by 5 bases and J by 0 bases, with 13 bases between the two germline ends. Germline V gene data show CDR1 as LNHNV and CDR2 as YYDKDF (reference sequence). The data were obtained in a study of T cell responses to AZD1222 COVID-19 vaccine. Across the whole study: Second doses at about 4 or about 12 weeks were pooled.

Data came from immunoSEQ multiplex PCR; TCRdb stores just in-frame clones and leaves some out. The sample records roughly 170,000 clones, just over 90% being singletons. Sequencing used peripheral blood, obtained on day 0 of AZD1222 vaccination. The receptor was isolated from an adult in good health. The chain links TRBV15 to TRBJ2-2; D is undetermined. The CDR3 DNA follows: TGTGCCACCAGCTCTGCCCAGACTGCGAACACCGGGGAGCTGTTTTTT. Protein sequence: CATSSAQTANTGELFF. The entire variable domain, with the rest obtained from reference TRBV15 and TRBJ2-2, is as follows: DAMVIQNPRYQVTQFGKPVTLSCSQTLNHNVMYWYQQKSSQAPKLLFHYYDKDFNNEADTPDNFQSRRPNTSFCFLDIRSPGLGDTAMYLCATSSAQTANTGELFFGEGSRLTVL.